This is a list of T cell receptor beta chains from one sample in a study of neoadjuvant anti-PD-1 for oral cavity cancer. The assay was immunoSEQ multiplex PCR, and TCRdb's table has in-frame clones only and misses some. The sample has over 15,000 clones, around 72% seen once; the top ten hold over 2.5%. Sequences were derived from PBMCs, sampled before nivolumab (anti-PD-1) treatment. The receptors were sampled from a person aged 40 to 85 with oral cavity squamous cell carcinoma. CDR3s include the opening cysteine and the closing phenylalanine or tryptophan. The D gene is left open where the match is weak. Not every row has a clone size; where given, it reads once, few, many or a size class.

v_gene	abundance	d_gene	j_gene	CDR3nt	CDR3aa
TRBV11-2	-	-	TRBJ2-3	TGTGCCAGCAGCTTAGATTGGGTGGGGACCGGGCTTACGCAGTATTTT	CASSLDWVGTGLTQYF
TRBV5-1	-	-	TRBJ2-7	TGCGCCAGCCAAGGGGGAACCCAAAACTCCTACGAGCAGTACTTC	CASQGGTQNSYEQYF
TRBV7-2	-	TRBD1	TRBJ2-7	TGTGCCAGCAGCGGACAGGCGACCTCCTACGAGCAGTACTTC	CASSGQATSYEQYF
TRBV5-6	-	TRBD1	TRBJ1-4	TGTGCCAGCAGCTTGTTGACAGGGAGCGGCGAAGAAAAACTGTTTTTT	CASSLLTGSGEEKLFF
TRBV7-6	-	TRBD2	TRBJ2-7	TGTGCCAGCAGCTTAGGGACTAGCGAAACCTACGAGCAGTACTTC	CASSLGTSETYEQYF
TRBV30	-	TRBD2	TRBJ2-3	TGTGCCTGGAGTGTCAGCGGGAGGGGAGATACGCAGTATTTT	CAWSVSGRGDTQYF
TRBV7-2	-	TRBD1	TRBJ1-1	TGTGCCAGCAGCGCAGGGGGCACGAACACTGAAGCTTTCTTT	CASSAGGTNTEAFF
TRBV29-1	-	TRBD1	TRBJ2-1	TGCAGCGTTGAAAGGGGGGACAGGGGGCTCTTAGTCTTC	CSVERGDRGLLVF
TRBV7-8	-	-	TRBJ1-4	TGTGCCAGCAGTCTGTCGCCGGGTAATGAAAAACTGTTTTTT	CASSLSPGNEKLFF
TRBV7-3	few	TRBD2	TRBJ2-3	TGTGCCAGCAGCCCCGGACTAGCTTACACAGATACGCAGTATTTT	CASSPGLAYTDTQYF
TRBV19	once	-	TRBJ1-4	TGTGCCAGTAGTGGGCCGGGACAAAGATATGAAAAACTGTTTTTT	CASSGPGQRYEKLFF
TRBV20-1	-	-	TRBJ2-7	TGCAGTGCAAACTACGGCGAGCAGTACTTC	CSANYGEQYF
TRBV19	-	-	TRBJ1-3	TGTGCCAGTAGCACAGGGACCTCTGGAAACACCATATATTTT	CASSTGTSGNTIYF
TRBV7-9	-	-	TRBJ2-3	TGTGCCAGCAGCCACCCCCCGAACGGGGATACGCAGTATTTT	CASSHPPNGDTQYF
TRBV10-3	-	TRBD1	TRBJ2-3	TGTGCCATCAGTGAAGGGACAGGAGATACGCAGTATTTT	CAISEGTGDTQYF
TRBV6-6	-	-	TRBJ1-5	TGTGCCAGCAGCCGTACACTAAATCAGCCCCAGCATTTT	CASSRTLNQPQHF
TRBV25-1	few	TRBD2	TRBJ2-7	TGTGCCAGCAGTTCTTGGACTAGCGGGAAAGATGAGCAGTACTTC	CASSSWTSGKDEQYF
TRBV30	medium-sized	-	TRBJ1-2	TGTGCCTGGAGTTCAGTTGGCTATGGCTACACCTTC	CAWSSVGYGYTF
TRBV7-9	-	TRBD1	TRBJ2-5	TGTGCCAGCAGCCTGGGACAGGGTAGAGAAGAGACCCAGTACTTC	CASSLGQGREETQYF